The 32 T cell receptor beta chains listed next were all sequenced from one sample in a study of blood T cell repertoires in COVID-19. Generated by immunoSEQ multiplex PCR, the TCRdb table keeps only in-frame clones and is missing some. The sample lists 250,000 to 350,000 clones; roughly 84% were seen once. The sequencing sample was made of peripheral blood. The receptors were sampled from a human donor with COVID-19, enrolled during active disease. The donor label of this sample is uncertain.

The rearrangement joins TRBV29-1 to TRBJ2-5; TRBD2 agrees at 7 bases. The V and J ends lost 4 bases and 5 bases, in that order; junction bases with no gene match: 13. Looked up from germline, CDR1 is SQVTM and CDR2 is ANQGSEA. This CDR3 contains 15 residues. CDR3 sequence reads: CSVGFWGRAVETQYF. The CDR3 nucleotides read TGCAGCGTTGGTTTCTGGGGGAGGGCCGTGGAGACCCAGTACTTC.

The V call is TRBV9, the J call TRBJ2-5; possibly TRBD2 for D (6 bases). The CDR3 totals 15 residues. V was trimmed by 2 bases and J by 1 base, leaving 12 bases between them. Germline CDR1 is SGDLS and CDR2 is YYNGEE. CDR3 residues: CASSVTGVPQETQYF. In DNA, the CDR3 is TGTGCCAGCAGCGTTACGGGAGTGCCCCAAGAGACCCAGTACTTC.

The chain recombines TRBV25-1 with TRBJ2-7; TRBD2 aligns across 8 bases. The germline V gene has CDR1 MGHDK and CDR2 SYGVNS. The CDR3 spans 17 residues. The V and J ends lost 5 bases and 5 bases, in that order; junction bases with no gene match: 17. The CDR3 DNA reads TGTGCCAGCAGTCCAACAAAGGGAGCGGGAGAACTCCACGAGCAGTACTTC. Its translation: CASSPTKGAGELHEQYF.

The genes are TRBV9 and TRBJ2-1; 9 bases map to TRBD2. CDR1 SGDLS and CDR2 YYNGEE come from the germline V gene. Germline trimming cut 4 bases from V and 8 bases from J; bases unmatched to any gene: 22. This CDR3 is built from 19 residues. CDR3 nucleotide sequence: TGTGCCAGCAGCCCTAGGGGTCTGGTACTAGCGGGTGAACGGGATGAGCAGTTCTTC. Its protein is CASSPRGLVLAGERDEQFF.

This sequence joins TRBV29-1 and TRBJ1-4; 7 bases line up with TRBD1. The junction had 9 bases not matched to a gene; V was cut back by 6 bases and J by 8 bases. This CDR3 is built from 13 residues. The germline V gene encodes CDR1 SQVTM and CDR2 ANQGSEA. CDR3 sequence (DNA): TGCAGCGTCCTTACAGGGGTAGGGGAAAAACTGTTTTTT. Its protein product is CSVLTGVGEKLFF.

This sequence joins TRBV4-1 and TRBJ2-5; D gene ambiguous. Trimming shortened V by 0 bases and J by 5 bases, and 13 bases separated the two germline ends. The CDR3 has 15 residues. Per germline, CDR1 MGHRA and CDR2 YSYEKL. CDR3 sequence reads: CASSQDGIRLETQYF. The CDR3 DNA follows: TGCGCCAGCAGCCAAGATGGCATCAGGTTGGAGACCCAGTACTTC.

In its sample, this clone was seen once. V usage is TRBV19 and J usage is TRBJ2-1, with 8 bases matching TRBD2. Germline V lookup: CDR1 LNHDA, CDR2 SQIVND (reference sequence). CDR3 length equals 17 residues. V lost 6 bases to trimming and J lost 4 bases; unmatched junction nucleotides: 14. CDR3 nucleotide sequence: TGTGCCAGTAGCGGGACGCGGGGCACTAGCGGTTACAATGAGCAGTTCTTC. Protein sequence: CASSGTRGTSGYNEQFF.

The rearrangement joins TRBV29-1 to TRBJ2-1, with TRBD2 matching over 14 bases. CDR1 and CDR2 (germline): SQVTM, ANQGSEA. This CDR3 is 16 amino acids long. Trimming took 6 bases from V and 4 from J; bases not matched to a gene: 8. For the CDR3, the DNA is TGCAGCGTGGCCGGGACTAGCGGGAGTAGGTACAATGAGCAGTTCTTC. The encoded protein is CSVAGTSGSRYNEQFF.

V and J are TRBV11-2 and TRBJ1-6, with D tentatively TRBD1 (5 bases). The CDR3 has 16 amino acids. Trimming left V 5 bases short and J 5 bases short, with 16 bases between. The germline V gene has CDR1 SGHAT and CDR2 FQNNGV. CDR3: CASSRGRRTNNSPLHF. The CDR3 nucleotides read TGTGCCAGCAGCCGGGGGAGAAGAACTAATAATTCACCCCTCCACTTT. The full variable domain, rest sourced from reference TRBV11-2 and TRBJ1-6, is EAGVAQSPRYKIIEKRQSVAFWCNPISGHATLYWYQQILGQGPKLLIQFQNNGVVDDSQLPKDRFSAERLKGVDSTLKIQPAKLEDSAVYLCASSRGRRTNNSPLHFGNGTRLTVT.

The rearrangement uses TRBV4-3 and TRBJ2-7; 8 positions match TRBD1. Germline V CDR1 and CDR2: LGHNA, YSLEER. The length of the CDR3 is 14 residues. V shed 2 bases and J 1 base; nucleotides not matched to a gene: 1. The CDR3: CASSQNRGSYEQYF. CDR3 nucleotide sequence: TGCGCCAGCAGCCAAAACAGGGGGTCCTACGAGCAGTACTTC.

The CDR3 coding sequence is TGTGCCAGCAGTGAAACATGGTCCCCAGAGGTAAAGCAGTTCTTC. This sequence encodes CASSETWSPEVKQFF. The chain is built from TRBV6-1 and TRBJ2-1; D unresolved. The V gene's germline CDR1 is MNHNS and CDR2 SASEGT. This CDR3 spans 15 amino acids. The germline V and J ends were trimmed by 2 bases and 11 bases, with 19 bases remaining between them.

This chain links TRBV24-1 with TRBJ2-1; D is perhaps TRBD2 (5 bases). In germline, CDR1 is KGHDR, CDR2 SFDVKD. The ends were cut back, 4 bases at V and 6 bases at J, with 15 bases in the middle. The CDR3 is 15 residues long. CDR3 nucleotides: TGTGCCACCAGTGACCCCACTAGAGTCGGCAATGAGCAGTTCTTC. The encoded protein is CATSDPTRVGNEQFF.

V gene TRBV19 combines with J gene TRBJ1-6; TRBD1 is a possible D gene (6 bases). The V end was cut by 6 bases, the J end by 6 bases, with 12 bases between. The CDR3 loop spans 14 amino acids. Looked up from germline, CDR1 is LNHDA and CDR2 is SQIVND (reference sequence). This CDR3 is CASSTAGVNSPLHF. For the CDR3, the DNA is TGTGCCAGTAGCACGGCAGGGGTTAATTCACCCCTCCACTTT.

The chain is built from TRBV9 and TRBJ1-2, with D unclear. The CDR3 consists of 15 residues. V lost 0 bases to trimming and J lost 4 bases, with 13 bases between them. The V gene's germline CDR1 is SGDLS and CDR2 YYNGEE. The CDR3 DNA reads as TGTGCCAGCAGCGTAGAAGAGGGTTTGGGCTATGGCTACACCTTC. Its translation is CASSVEEGLGYGYTF.

The chain couples TRBV11-2 to TRBJ1-2; 9 bases align to TRBD1. Trimming removed 7 bases from V and 8 bases from J; junction bases left unmatched: 17. Germline V lookup: CDR1 SGHAT, CDR2 FQNNGV. This CDR3 region has 16 residues. CDR3 nucleotide sequence: TGTGCCAGCACCCAAGACGGGACAGGGACTTTTCTCGGCTACACCTTC. The encoded protein is CASTQDGTGTFLGYTF.

The chain couples TRBV5-1 to TRBJ2-1, with 10 bases lining up with TRBD2. Germline-derived CDR1 and CDR2 are SGHRS and YFSETQ. Trimming at V came to 0 bases and at J to 1 base, leaving 16 bases not matched to a gene. The CDR3 spans 21 residues. CDR3 in amino acids: CASSLGAPGLALSGSYNEQFF. The CDR3 nucleotides read TGCGCCAGCAGCTTGGGAGCCCCGGGACTAGCGCTATCCGGGTCCTACAATGAGCAGTTCTTC.

The chain joins TRBV5-1 to TRBJ2-7; unclear D gene. The length of the CDR3 is 14 residues. V was cut by 5 bases and J by 0 bases, with 12 bases left in between. The germline V gene encodes CDR1 SGHRS and CDR2 YFSETQ. The CDR3 nucleotides read TGCGCCAGCAGTCCGTCGGCTAGCTCCTACGAGCAGTACTTC. Its translation is CASSPSASSYEQYF.

The V call is TRBV5-6, the J call TRBJ2-2, with 10 bases identical to TRBD1. Germline V gene data show CDR1 as SGHDT and CDR2 as YYEEEE. V dropped 4 bases and J dropped 8; count of bases not matched to a gene: 11. This CDR3 spans 16 amino acids. DNA of the CDR3: TGTGCCAGCAGCCGCGACAGGGGGCCCCGAGTAGGGGAGCTGTTTTTT. Translation: CASSRDRGPRVGELFF.

This clone appeared once. The chain carries TRBV3-1 (or the pseudogene TRBV3-2) and TRBJ2-2, with D hard to call. CDR3 length: 14 amino acids. With 1 base removed from V and 6 bases from J, the gap between germline ends came to 9 bases. From germline, CDR1 is LGHDT and CDR2 YNNKEL (reference sequence). CDR3 DNA sequence: TGTGCCAGCAGCCAAGGGAGAGTGTCCGGGGAGCTGTTTTTT. It translates to CASSQGRVSGELFF.

The chain links TRBV19 to TRBJ2-7; D gene uncertain. Trimming removed 4 bases from V and 0 bases from J, with 16 bases in between. This CDR3 comprises 16 residues. Germline lookup yields CDR1 LNHDA and CDR2 SQIVND (reference sequence). The CDR3 DNA sequence: TGTGCCAGTAGTAACCCTCGAGACAAGAACTCCTACGAGCAGTACTTC. It is translated as CASSNPRDKNSYEQYF.

In this sample, this clone turned up a few times. The rearrangement joins TRBV29-1 to TRBJ2-1, with TRBD2 matching over 9 bases. Losses at the gene ends were 3 bases for V and 10 bases for J; bases not matched to a gene: 13. Germline-derived CDR1 and CDR2 are SQVTM and ANQGSEA. CDR3 length: 15 residues. CDR3 protein: CSVEFVRLAEGEQFF. DNA for the CDR3: TGCAGCGTTGAGTTCGTTCGACTAGCGGAAGGGGAGCAGTTCTTC.

The V and J genes are TRBV11-2 and TRBJ2-1; tentative D call: TRBD2 (5 bases). Trimming removed 2 bases from V and 12 bases from J, with 11 bases in between. Per the germline V gene, CDR1 is SGHAT and CDR2 is FQNNGV. This CDR3 region has 12 residues. The chain's CDR3 is CASSLSREGQFF. The CDR3 DNA reads as TGTGCCAGCAGCTTATCGAGGGAAGGGCAGTTCTTC.

This chain uses TRBV25-1 with TRBJ2-7; D might be TRBD2 (5 bases). CDR1 is MGHDK, CDR2 SYGVNS, per germline. Trimming took off 3 bases at V and 0 bases at J, with 6 bases between the two ends. The CDR3 has 13 residues. The CDR3 DNA sequence: TGTGCCAGCAGTGAGGACTTCTCCTACGAGCAGTACTTC. It encodes CASSEDFSYEQYF.

V and J are TRBV9 and TRBJ1-2, with D unclear. V was pared by 3 bases and J by 0 bases, with 6 bases between. The CDR3 has 13 residues. Per the germline V gene, CDR1 is SGDLS and CDR2 is YYNGEE. The CDR3 loop is CASSEQPNYGYTF. The CDR3, as DNA: TGTGCCAGCAGCGAACAACCTAACTATGGCTACACCTTC.

The genes are TRBV19 and TRBJ1-5, with D perhaps TRBD1 (6 bases). The V and J ends lost 6 bases and 7 bases respectively, with 13 bases between them. Germline assignment: CDR1 LNHDA and CDR2 SQIVND (reference sequence). This CDR3 comprises 13 residues. CDR3 in DNA: TGTGCCAGTAGCCCACAGGGTTTACAGCCCCAGCATTTT. Its protein is CASSPQGLQPQHF.

In this sample, this clone turned up a few times. The sample holds other DNA sequences that translate to the same CDR3. This chain links TRBV5-1 with TRBJ2-3; TRBD2 matches 8 bases. Germline trimming cut 3 bases from V and 1 base from J; bases unmatched to any gene: 1. CDR3 length equals 14 residues. Germline CDR1 and CDR2: SGHRS and YFSETQ. For the CDR3, the DNA is TGCGCCAGCAGCTCCGGGGGGGGCACAGATACGCAGTATTTT. Encoded protein: CASSSGGGTDTQYF. The whole variable domain, filled in from reference TRBV5-1 and TRBJ2-3, reads KAGVTQTPRYLIKTRGQQVTLSCSPISGHRSVSWYQQTPGQGLQFLFEYFSETQRNKGNFPGRFSGRQFSNSRSEMNVSTLELGDSALYLCASSSGGGTDTQYFGPGTRLTVL.

V usage is TRBV13 and J usage is TRBJ1-2; 8 nucleotides line up with TRBD1. The CDR3 is 16 amino acids. V shed 5 bases, J shed 1 base, and the junction held 9 bases outside the gene matches. The germline V gene encodes CDR1 PRHDT and CDR2 FYEKMQ (reference sequence). The CDR3 DNA sequence: TGTGCCAGCAGCGAGGGCCAGGGGGCCTATAACTATGGCTACACCTTC. Its translation: CASSEGQGAYNYGYTF. The complete variable domain, with remaining parts taken from reference TRBV13 and TRBJ1-2, reads AAGVIQSPRHLIKEKRETATLKCYPIPRHDTVYWYQQGPGQDPQFLISFYEKMQSDKGSIPDRFSAQQFSDYHSELNMSSLELGDSALYFCASSEGQGAYNYGYTFGSGTRLTVV.

The J gene is TRBJ1-6, the V gene TRBV30; 8 positions match TRBD1. The CDR3 consists of 19 residues. Trimming cost V 0 bases and J 0 bases; bases outside gene matches: 10. Germline CDR1 is GTSNPN and CDR2 is SVGIG (reference sequence). The chain's CDR3 is CAWSVRDRHISSYNSPLHF. The DNA for the CDR3 is TGTGCCTGGAGTGTACGGGACAGGCATATTAGCTCCTATAATTCACCCCTCCACTTT.

The chain couples TRBV4-1 to TRBJ2-5, with 11 bases matching TRBD1. The CDR3 covers 17 residues. V lost 1 base, J lost 5 bases, and 9 bases stayed unmatched. The germline V gene has CDR1 MGHRA and CDR2 YSYEKL. CDR3 protein: CASSQVVRTGGMETQYF. CDR3 in DNA: TGCGCCAGCAGCCAAGTAGTTCGGACAGGGGGCATGGAGACCCAGTACTTC.

The chain uses TRBV14 and TRBJ2-1; 16 bases map to TRBD2. There are 20 residues in the CDR3. The germline V gene encodes CDR1 SGHDN and CDR2 FVKESK. Trimming removed 1 base from V and 7 bases from J; junction bases left unmatched: 13. The CDR3 spells CASSQVVLLGLAGGPNEQFF. CDR3 DNA: TGTGCCAGCAGCCAAGTCGTTTTGTTGGGACTAGCGGGAGGGCCGAATGAGCAGTTCTTC.

The chain couples TRBV5-4 to TRBJ2-1; 11 bases map to TRBD2. V lost 4 bases and J lost 10; bases outside the gene matches: 13. Germline V gene data show CDR1 as SGHNT and CDR2 as YYREEE (reference sequence). The CDR3 is 16 residues long. DNA of the CDR3: TGTGCCAGCAGCACCCCCGGGTTAGCGGGAGGGGACGAGCAGTTCTTC. Residues: CASSTPGLAGGDEQFF.

The CDR3 loop is CASSQLLAGYGDEQFF. The CDR3 DNA reads as TGTGCCAGCAGCCAACTGCTCGCGGGCTATGGTGATGAGCAGTTCTTC. The chain recombines TRBV4-2 with TRBJ2-1; possible D gene TRBD2, 5 bases. Trimming took 2 bases from V and 8 from J, leaving 19 bases between them. The CDR3 has 16 residues. CDR1 and CDR2 (germline): LGHNA, YNFKEQ.